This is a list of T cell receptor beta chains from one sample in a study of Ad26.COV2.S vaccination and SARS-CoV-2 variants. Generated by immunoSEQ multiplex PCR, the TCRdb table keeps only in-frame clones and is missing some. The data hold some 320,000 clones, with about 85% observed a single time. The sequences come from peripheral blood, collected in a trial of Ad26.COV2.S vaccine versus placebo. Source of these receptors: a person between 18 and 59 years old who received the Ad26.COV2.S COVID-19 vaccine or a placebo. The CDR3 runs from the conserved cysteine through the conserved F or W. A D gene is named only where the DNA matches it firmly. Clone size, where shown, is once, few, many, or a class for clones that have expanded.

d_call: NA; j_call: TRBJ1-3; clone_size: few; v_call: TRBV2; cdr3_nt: TGTGCCAGCACACGGGGGCCTGGAAACACCATATATTTT; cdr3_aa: CASTRGPGNTIYF
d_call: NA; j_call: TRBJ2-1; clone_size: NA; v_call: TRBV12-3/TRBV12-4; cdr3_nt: TGTGCCAGCAGTCTCGGGATTAATGAGCAGTTCTTC; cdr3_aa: CASSLGINEQFF
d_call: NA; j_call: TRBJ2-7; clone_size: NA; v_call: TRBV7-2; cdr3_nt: TGTGCCAGCAGCTTATATGGCAGTCCCTACGAGCAGTACTTC; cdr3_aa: CASSLYGSPYEQYF
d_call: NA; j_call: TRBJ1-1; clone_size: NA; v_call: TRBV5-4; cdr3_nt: TGTGCCAGCAGCGAAGGGGGTACAGTGAACACTGAAGCTTTCTTT; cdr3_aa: CASSEGGTVNTEAFF
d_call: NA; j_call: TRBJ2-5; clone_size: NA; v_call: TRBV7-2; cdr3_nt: TGTGCCAGCAGCGTTGACAGCAGCCAAGAGACCCAGTACTTC; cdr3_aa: CASSVDSSQETQYF
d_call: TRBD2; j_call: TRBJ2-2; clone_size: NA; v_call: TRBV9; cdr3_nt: TGTGCCAGCAGCTCCCGACTAGCCGAGAACACCGGGGAGCTGTTTTTT; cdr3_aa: CASSSRLAENTGELFF
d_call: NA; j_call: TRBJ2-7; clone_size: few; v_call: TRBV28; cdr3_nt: TGTGCCAGCAATAGCGGTCCCGAGCAGTACTTC; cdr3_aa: CASNSGPEQYF
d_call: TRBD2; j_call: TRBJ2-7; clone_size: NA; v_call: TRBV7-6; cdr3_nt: TGTGCCAGCAGCTTAAGGACTAGCGGCTACGAGCAGTACTTC; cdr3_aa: CASSLRTSGYEQYF
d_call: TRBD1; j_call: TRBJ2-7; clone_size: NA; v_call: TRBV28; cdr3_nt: TGTGCCAGCAGGGGTGGACAGGGGGTCTCCTACGAGCAGTACTTC; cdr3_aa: CASRGGQGVSYEQYF
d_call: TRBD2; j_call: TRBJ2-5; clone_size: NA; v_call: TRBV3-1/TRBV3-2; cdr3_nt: TGTGCCAGCAGCCAAGTTGGGGGGGTAAAGACCCAGTACTTC; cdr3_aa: CASSQVGGVKTQYF
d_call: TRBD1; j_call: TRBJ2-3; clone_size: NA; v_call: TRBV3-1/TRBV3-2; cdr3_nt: TGTGCCAGCAGCCAGTGGGACAGGGGTTCAGATACGCAGTATTTT; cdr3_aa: CASSQWDRGSDTQYF
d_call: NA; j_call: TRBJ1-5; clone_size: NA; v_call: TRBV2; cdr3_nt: TGTGCCAGCAATGGGGGGGCCCTCGGTCAGCCCCAGCATTTT; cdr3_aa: CASNGGALGQPQHF
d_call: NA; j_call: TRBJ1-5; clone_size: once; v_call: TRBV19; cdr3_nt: TGTGCCAGTACCCTCGGGCGGATGGGCAATCAGCCCCAGCATTTT; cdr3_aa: CASTLGRMGNQPQHF
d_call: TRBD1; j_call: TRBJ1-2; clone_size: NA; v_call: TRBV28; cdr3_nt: TGTGCCAGCAGTACTAACGGACAGGGCAACTATGGCTACACCTTC; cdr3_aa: CASSTNGQGNYGYTF
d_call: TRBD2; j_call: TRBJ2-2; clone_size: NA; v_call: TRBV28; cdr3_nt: TGTGCCAGCAGTCTAATCCTAGCGGGGGGCCCTGGGACCGGGGAGCTGTTTTTT; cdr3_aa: CASSLILAGGPGTGELFF
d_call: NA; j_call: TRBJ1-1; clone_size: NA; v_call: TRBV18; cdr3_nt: TGTGCCAGCTCACGCACAGGGTTCGACACTGAAGCTTTCTTT; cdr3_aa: CASSRTGFDTEAFF
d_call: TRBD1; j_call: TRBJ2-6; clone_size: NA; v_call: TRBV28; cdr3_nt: TGTGCCAGCAGCCCGGGACAGGGCATCTCTGGGGCCAACGTCCTGACTTTC; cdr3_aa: CASSPGQGISGANVLTF
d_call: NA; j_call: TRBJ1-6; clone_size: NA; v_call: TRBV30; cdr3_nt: TGTGCCTGGAGTGTAAAGGGGGAGAGGACACCCCTCCACTTT; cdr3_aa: CAWSVKGERTPLHF
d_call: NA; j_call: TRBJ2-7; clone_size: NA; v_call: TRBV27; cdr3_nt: TGTGCCAGCAGTTTTTACGGCGAGCAGTACTTC; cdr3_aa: CASSFYGEQYF
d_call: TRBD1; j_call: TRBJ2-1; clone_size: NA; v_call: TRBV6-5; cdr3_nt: TGTGCCAGCAGAACAGGGGTAAATGAGCAGTTCTTC; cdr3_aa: CASRTGVNEQFF
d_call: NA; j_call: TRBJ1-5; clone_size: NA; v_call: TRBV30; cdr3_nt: TGTGCCTGGAATGGGGTCGGCCAGCCCCAGCATTTT; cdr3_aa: CAWNGVGQPQHF
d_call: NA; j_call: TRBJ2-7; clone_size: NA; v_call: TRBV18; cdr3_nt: TGTGCCAGCTCACCACTGAGGGACACCGTAACCTCCGAGCAGTACTTC; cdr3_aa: CASSPLRDTVTSEQYF
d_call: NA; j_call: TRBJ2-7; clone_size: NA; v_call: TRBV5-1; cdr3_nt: TGCGCCAGCAGCAACACCTACGAGCAGTACTTC; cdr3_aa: CASSNTYEQYF
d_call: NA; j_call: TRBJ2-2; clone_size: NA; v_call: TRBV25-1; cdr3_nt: TGTGCCAGCAGTGAAATGACTACTTTCACCGGGGAGCTGTTTTTT; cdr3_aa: CASSEMTTFTGELFF
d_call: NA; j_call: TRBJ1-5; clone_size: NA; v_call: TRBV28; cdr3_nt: TGTGCCAGCTTTTCGGAGGGTAATCAGCCCCAGCATTTT; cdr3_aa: CASFSEGNQPQHF
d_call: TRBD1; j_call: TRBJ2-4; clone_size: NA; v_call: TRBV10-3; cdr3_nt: TGTGCCATCAGCGCCGGGACAGGGGAGAAAAACATTCAGTACTTC; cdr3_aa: CAISAGTGEKNIQYF
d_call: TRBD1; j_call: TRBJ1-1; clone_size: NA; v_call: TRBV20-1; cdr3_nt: TGCAGTGCTATAGCAGGGGGCAGGGCTTTCTTT; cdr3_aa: CSAIAGGRAFF
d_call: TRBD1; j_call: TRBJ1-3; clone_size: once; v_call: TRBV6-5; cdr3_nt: TGTGCCAGCTTCTCCCGGGACAGGGCTGGAAACACCATATATTTT; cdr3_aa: CASFSRDRAGNTIYF
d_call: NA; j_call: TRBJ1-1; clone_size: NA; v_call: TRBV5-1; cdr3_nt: TGCGCCAGCAGCTTGGGGGCGGCCTGGGGGGAAGCTTTCTTT; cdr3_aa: CASSLGAAWGEAFF
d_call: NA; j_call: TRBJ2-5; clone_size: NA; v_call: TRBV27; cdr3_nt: TGTGCCAGCAGTCCCCACGTGGGGGCCCAAGAGACCCAGTACTTC; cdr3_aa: CASSPHVGAQETQYF
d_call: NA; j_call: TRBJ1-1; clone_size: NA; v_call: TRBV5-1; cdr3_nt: TGCGCCAGCAGCTTCGGGACGGCGAACACTGAAGCTTTCTTT; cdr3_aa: CASSFGTANTEAFF
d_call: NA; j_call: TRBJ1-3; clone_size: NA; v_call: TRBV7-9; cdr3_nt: TGTGCCAGCAGCCGGAGCTCTGGAAACACCATATATTTT; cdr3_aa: CASSRSSGNTIYF
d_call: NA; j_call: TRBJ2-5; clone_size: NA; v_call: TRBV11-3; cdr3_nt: TGTGCCAGCAGTTTTACGGCTCGGGAGACCCAGTACTTC; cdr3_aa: CASSFTARETQYF
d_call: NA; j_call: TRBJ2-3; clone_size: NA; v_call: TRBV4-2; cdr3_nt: TGTGCCAGCAGCCTAAAGAGGGGGGGCACAGATACGCAGTATTTT; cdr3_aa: CASSLKRGGTDTQYF
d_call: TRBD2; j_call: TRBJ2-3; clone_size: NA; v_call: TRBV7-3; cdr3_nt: TGTGCCAGCAGCCATAGCGGGGGGGATACGCAGTATTTT; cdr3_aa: CASSHSGGDTQYF
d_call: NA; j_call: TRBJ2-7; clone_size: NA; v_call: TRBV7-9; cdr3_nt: TGTGCCAGCAGCGGCCGTATCTACGAGCAGTACTTC; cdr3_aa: CASSGRIYEQYF
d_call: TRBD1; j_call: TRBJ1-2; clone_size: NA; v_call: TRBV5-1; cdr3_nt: TGCGCCAGCAGCGAGAACAGGGGGCGCGGGTATGGCTACACCTTC; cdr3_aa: CASSENRGRGYGYTF
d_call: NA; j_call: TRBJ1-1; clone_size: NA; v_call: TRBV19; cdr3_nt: TGTGCCAGTAGTATAAACCTCGGTGGTACTGAAGCTTTCTTT; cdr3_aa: CASSINLGGTEAFF
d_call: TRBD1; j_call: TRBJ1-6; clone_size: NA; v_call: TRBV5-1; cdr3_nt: TGCGCCAGCAGCCAGACCACAGGGGGCAACTCGAATTCACCCCTCCACTTT; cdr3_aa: CASSQTTGGNSNSPLHF
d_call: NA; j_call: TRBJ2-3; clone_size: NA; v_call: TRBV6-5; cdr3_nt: TGTGCCAGCAGCCGAGTCGCGGAAGATACGCAGTATTTT; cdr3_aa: CASSRVAEDTQYF
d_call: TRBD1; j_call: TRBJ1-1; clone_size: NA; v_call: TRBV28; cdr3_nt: TGTGCCAGCCGAAAACAGGGGGCAGCTCCTAAGGCTTTCTTT; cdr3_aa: CASRKQGAAPKAFF
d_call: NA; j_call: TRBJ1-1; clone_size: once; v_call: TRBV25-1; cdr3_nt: TGTGCCAGCAGTGAAACGGGACACGCGAACACTGAAGCTTTCTTT; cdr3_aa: CASSETGHANTEAFF
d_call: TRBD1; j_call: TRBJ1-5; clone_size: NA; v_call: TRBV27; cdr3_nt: TGTGCCAGCAGTTTATTTTCGGGACAGGGTAGACAGCCCCAGCATTTT; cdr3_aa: CASSLFSGQGRQPQHF
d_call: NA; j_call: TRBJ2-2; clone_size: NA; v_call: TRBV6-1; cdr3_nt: TGTGCCAGCAGTGAATCTCGCACCGGGGAGTTGTTTTTT; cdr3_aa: CASSESRTGELFF
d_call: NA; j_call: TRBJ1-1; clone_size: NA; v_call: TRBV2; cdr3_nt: TGTGCCAGCAGGTTCGGGACTAGCACTGAAGCTTTCTTT; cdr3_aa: CASRFGTSTEAFF
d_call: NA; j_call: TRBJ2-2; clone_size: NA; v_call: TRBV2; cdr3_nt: TGTGCCAGCAGGCTGCAGGGACGTAACACCGGGGAGCTGTTTTTT; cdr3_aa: CASRLQGRNTGELFF
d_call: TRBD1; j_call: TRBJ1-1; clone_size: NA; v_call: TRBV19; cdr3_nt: TGTGCCAGTAATGGACAGGGTGTTTTCACTGAAGCTTTCTTT; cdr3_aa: CASNGQGVFTEAFF
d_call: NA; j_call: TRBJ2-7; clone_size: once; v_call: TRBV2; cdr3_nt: TGTGCCAGCAGTGAAGGTGGCCCGGCGTTTGCACCCTACGAGCAGTACTTC; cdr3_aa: CASSEGGPAFAPYEQYF
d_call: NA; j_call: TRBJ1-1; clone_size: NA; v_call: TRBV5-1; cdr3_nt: TGCGCCAGCAGCTTGGATGGGGTTGGTGGGGGGACTGAAGCTTTCTTT; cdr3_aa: CASSLDGVGGGTEAFF
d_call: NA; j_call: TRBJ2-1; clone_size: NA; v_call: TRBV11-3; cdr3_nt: TGTGCCAGCAGCCCCGTCAGGGGGGGACAGTTCTTC; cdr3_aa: CASSPVRGGQFF
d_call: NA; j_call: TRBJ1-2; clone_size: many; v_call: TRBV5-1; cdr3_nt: TGCGCCAGCAGCTTGGCCTCACGTACCCAGTTATTCAACTATGGCTACACCTTC; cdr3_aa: CASSLASRTQLFNYGYTF
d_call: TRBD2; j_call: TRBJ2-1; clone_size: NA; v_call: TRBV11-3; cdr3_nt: TGTGCCAGCAGCCCACGGGGGGGTTCCTACAATGAGCAGTTCTTC; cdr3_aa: CASSPRGGSYNEQFF
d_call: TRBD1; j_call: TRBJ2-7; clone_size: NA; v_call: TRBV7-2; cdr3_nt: TGTGCCAGCAGCTTGTGGGACAGCTCCTACGAGCAGTACTTC; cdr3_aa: CASSLWDSSYEQYF
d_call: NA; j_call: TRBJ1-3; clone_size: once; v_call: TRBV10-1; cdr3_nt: TGCGCCAGCAGTGACGGCAGCCCTGGAAACACCATATATTTT; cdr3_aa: CASSDGSPGNTIYF
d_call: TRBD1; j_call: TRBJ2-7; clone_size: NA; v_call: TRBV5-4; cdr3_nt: TGTGCCAGCAGTTCGGGGACAGGGTGGTTCGAGCAGTACTTC; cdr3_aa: CASSSGTGWFEQYF
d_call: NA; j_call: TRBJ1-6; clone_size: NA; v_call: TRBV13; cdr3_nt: TGTGCCAGCAGCGTCAGCCCTCGGTCCTATAATTCACCCCTCCACTTT; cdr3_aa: CASSVSPRSYNSPLHF
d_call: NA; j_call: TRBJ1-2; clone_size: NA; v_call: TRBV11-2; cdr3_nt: TGTGCCAGCAGCATCAAACCCGACAGCGGGATTGGCTACACCTTC; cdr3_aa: CASSIKPDSGIGYTF